A selection of T cell receptor beta chains follows, all from one sample in a study of CD8 T cells in Susac syndrome. TCRdb independently ran MiXCR on the immunoSEQ multiplex PCR reads; one entry per CDR3 protein. This sample has about 180,000 distinct CDR3 sequences, with about 94% found just once. Material for sequencing was CD4+ T cells from PBMCs. The receptors were sampled from a human donor with multiple sclerosis. CDR3s include the opening cysteine and the closing phenylalanine or tryptophan.

v_call | cdr3_aa
TRBV25-1 | CASSQTFRDSPLHF
TRBV7-9 | CASSLGLSNYNEQFF
TRBV6-1 | CASTMPPAEAFF
TRBV28 | CASSLVLYEQYF
TRBV7-3 | CASSLASGPPTDTQYF
TRBV20-1 | CSATDSQGAGYGYTF
TRBV30 | CAWSDRKTQYF
TRBV5-4 | CASSPPGDRRSYEQYF
TRBV29-1 | CSARQGAKTEAFF
TRBV27 | CASSLLGLGEKLFF
TRBV12-3/TRBV12-4 | CASSHLGLAGQETQYF
TRBV5-4 | CASSRDYEQYF
TRBV7-8 | CASSLGPMNTEAFF
TRBV29-1 | CSVQKNTEAFF
TRBV29-1 | CSVGLNTEAFF
TRBV30 | CAWTRGMSSYNEQFF
TRBV7-2 | CASSWDRVTSGEQFF
TRBV20-1 | CSARRLAGYQETQYF
TRBV3-1 | CASSQIQGRGGTEASF
TRBV20-1 | CSASQGAGYGYTF
TRBV29-1 | CSVAGNYGYTF
TRBV14 | CASSQERPGLGGYTF
TRBV3-1 | CASSQIGSRTYEQYF
TRBV20-1 | CSAPGQAVYNSPLHF
TRBV12-3/TRBV12-4 | CASSLDNSPLHF
TRBV28 | CASRGGTLGTDTQYF
TRBV20-1 | CSATHRGPTDTQYF
TRBV7-3 | CASSLQGWTEAFF
TRBV20-1 | CSARDPTGNEQYF
TRBV7-9 | CASSLAPGQSNQPQHF
TRBV19 | CASSREQQGAAGELFF
TRBV6-6 | CASSLGPYTQYF
TRBV30 | CAARRGQGDDEQYF
TRBV10-3 | CATGWDSGANVLTF
TRBV30 | CAWRQQAYNEQFF
TRBV3-1 | CASSNKQNTEAFF
TRBV7-3 | CASSPRQRPVGTGELFF
TRBV3-1 | CASSQGGGSQETQYF
TRBV27 | CASSTRGPHYEQYF
TRBV30 | CAWSLDTNYGYTF
TRBV29-1 | CSAGQAGNTIYF
TRBV28 | CASSPFGAQSNEKLFF
TRBV6-2/TRBV6-3 | CASSYPLNTEAFF
TRBV6-2/TRBV6-3 | CASSSLGPVETQYF
TRBV6-2/TRBV6-3 | CASSTFNGYTF